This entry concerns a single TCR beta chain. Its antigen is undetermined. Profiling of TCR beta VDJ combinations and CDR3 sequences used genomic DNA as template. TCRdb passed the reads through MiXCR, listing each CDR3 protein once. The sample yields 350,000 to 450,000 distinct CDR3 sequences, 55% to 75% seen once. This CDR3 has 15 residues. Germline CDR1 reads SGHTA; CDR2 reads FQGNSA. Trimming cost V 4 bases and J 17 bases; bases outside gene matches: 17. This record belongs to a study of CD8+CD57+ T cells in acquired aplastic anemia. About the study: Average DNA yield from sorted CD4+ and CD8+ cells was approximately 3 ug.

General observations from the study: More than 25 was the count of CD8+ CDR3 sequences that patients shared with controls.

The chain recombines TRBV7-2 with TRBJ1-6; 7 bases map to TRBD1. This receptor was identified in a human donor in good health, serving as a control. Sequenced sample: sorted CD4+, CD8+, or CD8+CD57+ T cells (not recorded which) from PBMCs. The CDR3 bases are TGTGCCAGCAGCTCCAGGGGGAGCTACGAGCAGCACTTCCACTTT. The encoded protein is CASSSRGSYEQHFHF.